Following are 18 T cell receptor beta chains from one sample sequenced in a study of cytomegalovirus exposure and HLA in healthy donors. PCR primers comprised 60 Vbeta and 13 Jbeta primers. TCRdb's table, derived via immunoSEQ multiplex PCR, lists solely in-frame clones and lacks some. The listing contains 50,000 or so clones. Sequenced sample: PBMCs. The receptor source for this set is a woman younger than 30 in good health and CMV-seronegative.

The V gene is TRBV5-1, the J gene TRBJ1-2; possible D gene TRBD1, 5 bases. Trimming cost V 3 bases and J 8 bases, with 20 bases left between them. The CDR3 has 15 residues. Per germline, CDR1 SGHRS and CDR2 YFSETQ. CDR3 in amino acids: CASSSSPGGALGYTF. The CDR3 DNA follows: TGCGCCAGCAGCTCCTCCCCGGGGGGTGCCTTGGGCTACACCTTC.

This sequence joins TRBV28 and TRBJ1-1; the match to TRBD1 covers 9 bases. Losses at the gene ends were 0 bases for V and 4 bases for J; bases not matched to a gene: 6. CDR3 size: 16 residues. Germline CDR1 is MDHEN and CDR2 is SYDVKM. DNA of the CDR3: TGTGCCAGCAGTTTATGGACAGGGGGTGGGGGCACTGAAGCTTTCTTT. It codes for CASSLWTGGGGTEAFF.

The chain uses TRBV18 and TRBJ2-1; D remains ambiguous. Germline loops: CDR1 KGHSH, CDR2 LQKENI. The CDR3 extends over 14 amino acids. The V end lost 8 bases, the J end lost 5 bases, and 16 bases lay between the germline ends. CDR3: CASRGSREDNEQFF. As DNA, the CDR3 is TGTGCCAGCCGAGGTTCGCGAGAAGACAATGAGCAGTTCTTC. The full variable domain, completed using reference TRBV18 and TRBJ2-1, is NAGVMQNPRHLVRRRGQEARLRCSPMKGHSHVYWYRQLPEEGLKFMVYLQKENIIDESGMPKERFSAEFPKEGPSILRIQQVVRGDSAAYFCASRGSREDNEQFFGPGTRLTVL.

Here the CDR3 reads CASSLGQGETQYF. CDR3 bases: TGCGCCAGCAGCTTGGGGCAGGGAGAGACCCAGTACTTC. The chain links TRBV5-1 to TRBJ2-5; perhaps TRBD1 as D (5 bases). In germline, CDR1 is SGHRS, CDR2 YFSETQ. The CDR3 has 13 amino acids. V lost 0 bases and J lost 4, with 7 bases in between. The variable domain in full, with the rest retrieved from reference TRBV5-1 and TRBJ2-5, is KAGVTQTPRYLIKTRGQQVTLSCSPISGHRSVSWYQQTPGQGLQFLFEYFSETQRNKGNFPGRFSGRQFSNSRSEMNVSTLELGDSALYLCASSLGQGETQYFGPGTRLLVL.

The rearrangement links TRBV6-4 to TRBJ2-3; 8 nucleotides match TRBD2. Germline assignment: CDR1 MRHNA and CDR2 SNTAGT. There are 15 residues in the CDR3. With 0 bases clipped from V and 4 bases from J, the junction kept 3 bases outside the gene matches. CDR3 DNA sequence: TGTGCCAGCAGTGACTCGACGGGGGGGCCAGATACGCAGTATTTT. Translating it yields CASSDSTGGPDTQYF.

The chain has TRBV6-1 and TRBJ1-6, with 9 bases matching TRBD1. From germline, CDR1 is MNHNS and CDR2 SASEGT. J was trimmed by 9 bases and V by 6 bases; bases with no gene match: 6. The CDR3 totals 14 residues. CDR3 DNA: TGTGCCAGCAGGCTGGGACAGGGCTCTTCACCCCTCCACTTT. Translating it yields CASRLGQGSSPLHF.

The CDR3 is CASSQGIPSSGANVLTF. The CDR3 region has the DNA TGCGCCAGCAGCCAGGGGATCCCCTCCTCTGGGGCCAACGTCCTGACTTTC. The chain links TRBV10-1 to TRBJ2-6; TRBD1 might be the D (6 bases). This CDR3 has 17 residues. Germline CDR1 is WNHNN and CDR2 is SYGVQD (reference sequence). Trimming pared 6 bases from V and 0 bases from J, leaving 15 bases between.

This chain connects TRBV15 to TRBJ2-1; 9 bases align to TRBD1. CDR3 length equals 16 residues. The J segment lost 5 bases and the V segment lost 1 base, leaving 6 bases of the junction unmatched. CDR1 is LNHNV and CDR2 is YYDKDF in the germline V gene (reference sequence). The chain's CDR3 is CATSRGGTGIDNEQFF. In DNA form, the CDR3 reads TGTGCCACCAGCAGAGGAGGGACAGGGATCGACAATGAGCAGTTCTTC.

This rearrangement joins TRBV30 to TRBJ1-6; tentative D call: TRBD1 (5 bases). Germline V CDR1 and CDR2: GTSNPN, SVGIG (reference sequence). The CDR3 contains 15 residues. Trimming removed 1 base at V and 7 bases at J, with 14 bases between. The CDR3 DNA follows: TGTGCCTGGAGTGGGGGCCTACCAAGGAATTCACCCCTCCACTTT. It yields the protein CAWSGGLPRNSPLHF.

The genes are TRBV5-1 and TRBJ2-7; no clear D. V was shortened by 4 bases and J by 4 bases, with 6 bases between the two germline ends. This CDR3 has 11 amino acids. Germline CDR1 SGHRS, CDR2 YFSETQ. This chain's CDR3 is CASSLFYEQYF. The CDR3 region has the DNA TGCGCCAGCAGCCTGTTTTACGAGCAGTACTTC. The whole variable domain, filled in from reference TRBV5-1 and TRBJ2-7, reads KAGVTQTPRYLIKTRGQQVTLSCSPISGHRSVSWYQQTPGQGLQFLFEYFSETQRNKGNFPGRFSGRQFSNSRSEMNVSTLELGDSALYLCASSLFYEQYFGPGTRLTVT.

The chain links TRBV29-1 to TRBJ1-5; possible D gene TRBD1, 6 bases. There are 13 residues in the CDR3. The V end lost 3 bases, the J end lost 2 bases, and 8 bases lay between the germline ends. In germline, CDR1 is SQVTM, CDR2 ANQGSEA. CDR3 DNA: TGCAGCGTTGACCCAGGGGGCAATCAGCCCCAGCATTTT. Encoded protein: CSVDPGGNQPQHF.

This chain links TRBV2 with TRBJ2-1; 14 bases match TRBD2. The J segment lost 8 bases and the V segment lost 2 bases, leaving 8 bases of the junction unmatched. The length of the CDR3 is 17 residues. Per the germline V gene, CDR1 is SNHLY and CDR2 is FYNNEI. CDR3 in amino acids: CASSEFTPGLAGDEQFF. The CDR3, as DNA: TGTGCCAGCAGTGAATTCACACCGGGACTAGCGGGAGATGAGCAGTTCTTC.

The chain has TRBV6-5 and TRBJ2-7; weak D call: TRBD1 (6 bases). The V gene's germline CDR1 is MNHEY and CDR2 SVGAGI. Trimming cost V 6 bases and J 6 bases, with 21 bases left between them. This CDR3 is built from 15 residues. In DNA, the CDR3 is TGTGCCAGCAGAAAGACAGGAGTCCTCCCCCTCGAGCAGTACTTC. Protein sequence: CASRKTGVLPLEQYF.

This chain joins TRBV19 and TRBJ2-7, with a weak D call TRBD2 (6 bases). Per germline, CDR1 LNHDA and CDR2 SQIVND (reference sequence). Trimming cost V 8 bases and J 3 bases, with 17 bases left between them. This CDR3 contains 14 residues. The CDR3 spells CASVPGVTRYEQYF. The CDR3 DNA sequence: TGTGCCAGTGTGCCGGGGGTTACACGCTACGAGCAGTACTTC.

The J gene is TRBJ2-3, the V gene TRBV6-4, with TRBD2 matching over 11 bases. CDR3 length equals 15 residues. Germline V gene sequence: CDR1 MRHNA, CDR2 SNTAGT. The trim removed 6 bases at V and 4 bases at J, leaving 6 bases unmatched. The CDR3 reads CASSPLAGGADTQYF. The DNA for the CDR3 is TGTGCCAGCAGCCCGCTAGCGGGAGGAGCAGATACGCAGTATTTT.

This chain joins TRBV18 and TRBJ1-6; D call uncertain. V lost 6 bases to trimming and J lost 8 bases, with 17 bases between them. The CDR3 length is 15 residues. Germline V lookup: CDR1 KGHSH, CDR2 LQKENI. This chain's CDR3 is CASSIRGRADSPLHF. As DNA, the CDR3 is TGTGCCAGCTCCATTCGGGGAAGGGCAGATTCACCCCTCCACTTT.

The chain joins TRBV4-2 to TRBJ2-1; TRBD2 is a possible D gene (6 bases). The V gene's germline CDR1 is LGHNA and CDR2 YNFKEQ. Trimming left V 0 bases short and J 2 bases short, with 11 bases between. The CDR3 runs to 16 residues. The CDR3 coding sequence is TGTGCCAGCAGCCAAGATCACGGGACTGCCTACAATGAGCAGTTCTTC. As protein: CASSQDHGTAYNEQFF.

V gene TRBV5-1 combines with J gene TRBJ2-1; maybe TRBD1 (6 bases). This CDR3 region has 15 residues. The V gene lost 2 bases and the J gene lost 9 bases, with 18 bases spanning the gap. Germline lookup yields CDR1 SGHRS and CDR2 YFSETQ. This CDR3 reads CASSFARGGYPEQFF. DNA of the CDR3: TGCGCCAGCAGCTTTGCCAGGGGCGGATATCCTGAGCAGTTCTTC.